Each of the 23 T cell receptor beta chains below was sequenced from the same sample in a study of blood T cell repertoires in COVID-19 (dated by TCRdb to 2018 to 2021). The receptor library was made with the immunoSEQ multiplex PCR assay. As stored in TCRdb, this immuneACCESS dataset retains in-frame rearrangements with V and J assigned. A fraction of the clones does not appear; measured against another copy, unresolved V genes explain less than half of the discrepancy, and the remainder lacks a known reason. For this sample there are just under 150,000 clones; about 88% appear just once. Together, the top ten hold approximately 2.5% of the sample. Sequencing used peripheral blood. The receptors come from a human donor with acute or convalescent COVID-19. The donor label of this sample is uncertain.

The chain uses TRBV6-5 and TRBJ1-5; no reliable D call. Germline CDR1 and CDR2: MNHEY and SVGAGI. Trimming removed 3 bases at V and 7 bases at J, with 19 bases between. CDR3 size: 16 residues. CDR3 coding DNA: TGTGCCAGCAGTTATGGCGGGTCCCCGGGAGGGCAGCCCCAGCATTTT. This encodes CASSYGGSPGGQPQHF.

This clone was detected only a few times. This rearrangement joins TRBV7-2 to TRBJ1-4; a possible D gene is TRBD1 (6 bases). From germline, CDR1 is SGHTA and CDR2 FQGNSA. The V gene lost 5 bases and the J gene lost 8 bases, with 12 bases spanning the gap. The CDR3 consists of 13 residues. This CDR3 reads CASSPGQMEKLFF. The CDR3 DNA reads as TGTGCCAGCAGCCCTGGACAGATGGAAAAACTGTTTTTT. Full variable domain (missing parts from reference TRBV7-2 and TRBJ1-4): GAGVSQSPSNKVTEKGKDVELRCDPISGHTALYWYRQSLGQGLEFLIYFQGNSAPDKSGLPSDRFSAERTGGSVSTLTIQRTQQEDSAVYLCASSPGQMEKLFFGSGTQLSVL.

The chain links TRBV11-3 to TRBJ1-4, with TRBD1 matching 8 bases. Looked up from germline, CDR1 is SGHNT and CDR2 is YENEEA. This CDR3 comprises 14 residues. After removal of 6 bases from V and 14 bases from J, the junction contained 14 bases not matched to a gene. The CDR3 DNA reads TGTGCCAGCAGTTCCGGGACAGGCTGGATTGGGCTGTTTTTT. Amino acid sequence: CASSSGTGWIGLFF.

This chain links TRBV3-1 (or the pseudogene TRBV3-2) with TRBJ2-7; D may be TRBD1 (7 bases). V was trimmed by 7 bases and J by 1 base, leaving 11 bases between them. There are 13 residues in the CDR3. Germline V lookup: CDR1 LGHDT, CDR2 YNNKEL (reference sequence). CDR3 loop: CASKGAGSYEQYV. CDR3 DNA: TGTGCCAGCAAGGGGGCGGGATCCTACGAGCAGTACGTC.

The chain links TRBV24-1 to TRBJ1-4, with TRBD1 as a possible D gene (6 bases). The CDR3 extends over 15 amino acids. V lost 3 bases, J lost 0 bases, and 7 bases lay in between. CDR1 and CDR2 (germline): KGHDR, SFDVKD. The CDR3 DNA reads as TGTGCCACCAGTGATCCAGGGGCAACTAATGAAAAACTGTTTTTT. Its translation: CATSDPGATNEKLFF.

CDR3 sequence reads: CASWGPRFSGNTIYF. For the CDR3, the DNA is TGTGCCAGCTGGGGCCCACGGTTCTCTGGAAACACCATATATTTT. The V call is TRBV28, the J call TRBJ1-3, with a weak D call TRBD1 (5 bases). The V and J ends lost 8 bases and 0 bases respectively, with 14 bases between them. The CDR3 covers 15 residues. Looked up from germline, CDR1 is MDHEN and CDR2 is SYDVKM.

V is TRBV7-8 and J is TRBJ1-5, with TRBD1 as a possible D gene (5 bases). CDR3 size: 14 residues. Between the trimmed V and J ends, which lost 2 bases and 4 bases, there was a span of 9 bases. Looked up from germline, CDR1 is SGHVS and CDR2 is FQNEAQ. The DNA of the CDR3 is TGTGCCAGCAGCTTAAAGGCAGGGAATCAGCCCCAGCATTTT. Translated, it gives CASSLKAGNQPQHF.

The chain uses TRBV5-5 and TRBJ2-7; 8 positions match TRBD1. The CDR3 runs 15 residues. Germline V gene data show CDR1 as SGHKS and CDR2 as YYEKEE (reference sequence). The J segment lost 3 bases and the V segment lost 1 base, leaving 6 bases of the junction unmatched. This chain's CDR3 is CASSLSPGQDYEQYF. The DNA for the CDR3 is TGTGCCAGCAGCTTGAGTCCGGGACAGGACTACGAGCAGTACTTC.

The V and J genes are TRBV5-1 and TRBJ1-6, with 9 bases identical to TRBD1. The CDR3 extends over 14 amino acids. V lost 3 bases, J lost 10 bases, and 5 bases stayed unmatched. Germline assignment: CDR1 SGHRS and CDR2 YFSETQ. The CDR3 coding sequence is TGCGCCAGCAGCTCCGGGACAGGGAAGTCACCCCTCCACTTT. Its protein is CASSSGTGKSPLHF.

The chain is built from TRBV9 and TRBJ1-3, with D tentatively TRBD1 (6 bases). The length of the CDR3 is 15 residues. From germline, CDR1 is SGDLS and CDR2 YYNGEE. Trimming left V 4 bases short and J 0 bases short, with 11 bases between. The CDR3 DNA reads TGTGCCAGCAGCTCTTGGGACACCTCTGGAAACACCATATATTTT. Encoded protein: CASSSWDTSGNTIYF.

About this clone: The same CDR3 arises from other DNA sequences in this sample as well. The CDR3 protein is CASSQTGDYGYTF. In nucleotides, the CDR3 is TGTGCCAGCAGCCAAACCGGGGACTATGGCTACACCTTC. The chain couples TRBV3-1 (or the pseudogene TRBV3-2) to TRBJ1-2; no reliable D call. V lost 2 bases and J 3 bases, leaving 7 bases between the germline ends. Germline-derived CDR1 and CDR2 are LGHDT and YNNKEL (reference sequence). This CDR3 comprises 13 residues.

This chain uses TRBV6-5 with TRBJ2-1, with D hard to call. CDR1 and CDR2 (germline): MNHEY, SVGAGI. The CDR3 runs to 11 residues. The V end lost 9 bases, the J end lost 7 bases, and 10 bases lay between the germline ends. The CDR3 here is CASVTRNEQFF. CDR3 DNA: TGTGCCAGTGTGACGAGGAATGAGCAGTTCTTC.

The chain uses TRBV24-1 and TRBJ2-2; D may be TRBD2 (6 bases). V was clipped by 10 bases and J by 0 bases, with 11 bases between them. CDR1 and CDR2 from the germline V gene are KGHDR and SFDVKD. CDR3 length: 14 residues. DNA for the CDR3: TGTGCCACTTCGCTAGCGTCGAACACCGGGGAGCTGTTTTTT. Its protein product is CATSLASNTGELFF.

The V and J genes are TRBV28 and TRBJ1-4, with unresolved D. Germline lookup yields CDR1 MDHEN and CDR2 SYDVKM. The CDR3 spans 13 residues. The germline V and J ends were trimmed by 5 bases and 8 bases, with 12 bases remaining between them. Here the CDR3 reads CASSTHTGEKLFF. The CDR3 DNA sequence: TGTGCCAGCAGTACACACACCGGGGAAAAACTGTTTTTT.

The rearrangement uses TRBV5-5 and TRBJ1-1; 9 nucleotides agree with TRBD1. Germline CDR1 and CDR2: SGHKS and YYEKEE (reference sequence). Trimming took 4 bases from V and 5 from J; bases not matched to a gene: 9. The CDR3 covers 15 residues. The CDR3 region is CASSSEGQGRTEAFF. The CDR3 region has the DNA TGTGCCAGCAGCAGCGAGGGACAGGGTCGGACTGAAGCTTTCTTT.

The chain is built from TRBV5-6 and TRBJ2-7, with 8 positions matching TRBD1. The CDR3 is 13 residues long. Germline lookup yields CDR1 SGHDT and CDR2 YYEEEE. The ends lost 3 bases at V and 6 bases at J; junction bases unmatched: 5. The CDR3, as DNA: TGTGCCAGCAGCTCCTTACAGGGGGTCGAGCAGTACGTC. Encoded protein: CASSSLQGVEQYV.

The V call is TRBV3-1 (or the pseudogene TRBV3-2), the J call TRBJ1-2, with 9 bases matching TRBD1. The CDR3 length is 15 residues. Germline assignment: CDR1 LGHDT and CDR2 YNNKEL (reference sequence). V shed 4 bases, J shed 5 bases, and the junction held 8 bases outside the gene matches. The CDR3 DNA follows: TGTGCCAGCAGCCCTCCACAGGGGGCGCCGTATGGCTACACCTTC. Its translation: CASSPPQGAPYGYTF.

This chain connects TRBV28 to TRBJ1-5; possibly TRBD1 for D (6 bases). The CDR3 extends over 15 amino acids. Germline V gene data show CDR1 as MDHEN and CDR2 as SYDVKM. Trimming took 3 bases from V and 3 from J, leaving 12 bases between them. For the CDR3, the DNA is TGTGCCAGCAGTTTTAGGGGGGGGCTCAATCAGCCCCAGCATTTT. This translates into CASSFRGGLNQPQHF.

The V call is TRBV24-1, the J call TRBJ2-7; tentative D call: TRBD1 (6 bases). Looked up from germline, CDR1 is KGHDR and CDR2 is SFDVKD. CDR3 size: 12 residues. Trimming removed 6 bases at V and 3 bases at J, with 8 bases between. The CDR3 region has the DNA TGTGCCACCAGTTCACAGGGCTACGAGCAGTACTTC. Residues: CATSSQGYEQYF.

The genes are TRBV2 and TRBJ2-7; tentative D call: TRBD2 (7 bases). Germline CDR1 SNHLY, CDR2 FYNNEI. The CDR3 covers 16 residues. The V and J ends lost 5 bases and 0 bases respectively, with 17 bases between them. CDR3 residues: CASSRGGRRSSYEQYF. In nucleotides, the CDR3 is TGTGCCAGCAGTAGGGGGGGACGTAGGAGCTCCTACGAGCAGTACTTC.

V gene TRBV2 combines with J gene TRBJ1-6; 7 bases line up with TRBD1. Looked up from germline, CDR1 is SNHLY and CDR2 is FYNNEI. V shed 4 bases, J shed 10 bases, and the junction held 4 bases outside the gene matches. The length of the CDR3 is 13 residues. CDR3 sequence: CASSGQGSSPLHF. The CDR3 region has the DNA TGTGCCAGCAGTGGACAGGGTAGCTCACCCCTCCACTTT.

The chain combines TRBV7-3 with TRBJ1-1; possible D gene TRBD1, 6 bases. Germline V lookup: CDR1 SGHTA, CDR2 FQGTGA. Trimming took 5 bases from V and 0 from J, leaving 13 bases between them. This CDR3 spans 15 amino acids. This CDR3 is CASSPTGLMNTEAFF. The CDR3 DNA is TGTGCCAGCAGCCCGACAGGCTTGATGAACACTGAAGCTTTCTTT.

The rearrangement joins TRBV19 to TRBJ1-1; possible D gene TRBD1, 6 bases. CDR1 and CDR2 (germline): LNHDA, SQIVND (reference sequence). V gave up 3 bases and J gave up 9 bases, with 14 bases separating them. This CDR3 contains 13 residues. CDR3 bases: TGTGCCAGTAGTATCTCTACAGGGACCCAAGCTTTCTTT. Translated, it gives CASSISTGTQAFF. The full variable domain, completed using reference TRBV19 and TRBJ1-1, is DGGITQSPKYLFRKEGQNVTLSCEQNLNHDAMYWYRQDPGQGLRLIYYSQIVNDFQKGDIAEGYSVSREKKESFPLTVTSAQKNPTAFYLCASSISTGTQAFFGQGTRLTVV.